This T cell receptor beta chain stems from a study of blood T cells in healthy people across ages. In its sample, this clonotype was seen a few times. The authors ran a second PCR of 7 to 11 cycles using a sample-barcoded 5' primer and a J-beta primer mix. Each CDR3 protein gets one entry after TCRdb re-called the 5' RACE reads with MiXCR. The sample contains around 700,000 distinct CDR3 sequences, roughly 25% of which appear only once. The V gene's germline CDR1 is MDHEN and CDR2 SYDVKM. This CDR3 comprises 13 residues. The same data also contributed to another study, on T cells of mothers and their children. That work states: The second PCR used the M1S primer, and this primer added sample barcodes and 2-4 random nucleotides. Biologically related mothers and children overlapped slightly more than unrelated pairs, a non-significant difference.

The sequenced sample consisted of blood. The rearrangement uses TRBV28 and TRBJ2-7; no reliable D call. The J call could be wrong; TRBJ2-1 is a better fit for the DNA end. The TCR was taken from a boy aged 5-17 years in good health. The CDR3, as DNA: TGTGCCCTCGGTCGGCTCCCTGACAATGAGCAGTTCTTC. Its protein is CALGRLPDNEQFF.